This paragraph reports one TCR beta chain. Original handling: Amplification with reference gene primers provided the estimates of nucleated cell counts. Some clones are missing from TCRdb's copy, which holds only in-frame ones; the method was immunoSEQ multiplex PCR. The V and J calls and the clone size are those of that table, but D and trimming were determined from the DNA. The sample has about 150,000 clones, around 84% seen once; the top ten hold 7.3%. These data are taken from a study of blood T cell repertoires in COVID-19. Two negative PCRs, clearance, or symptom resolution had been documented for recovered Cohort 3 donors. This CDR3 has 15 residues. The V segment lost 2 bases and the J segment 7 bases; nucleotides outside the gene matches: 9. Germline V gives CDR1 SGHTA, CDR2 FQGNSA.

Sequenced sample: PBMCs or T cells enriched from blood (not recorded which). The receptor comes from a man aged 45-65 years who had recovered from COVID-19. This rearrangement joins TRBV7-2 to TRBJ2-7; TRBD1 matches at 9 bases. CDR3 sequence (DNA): TGTGCCAGCAGCTTAACAGGGGGCGCTCGGGGGGAGCAGTACTTC. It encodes CASSLTGGARGEQYF. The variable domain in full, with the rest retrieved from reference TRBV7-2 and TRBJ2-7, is GAGVSQSPSNKVTEKGKDVELRCDPISGHTALYWYRQSLGQGLEFLIYFQGNSAPDKSGLPSDRFSAERTGGSVSTLTIQRTQQEDSAVYLCASSLTGGARGEQYFGPGTRLTVT.